This T cell receptor beta chain was sequenced in a study of patients and donors after allogeneic stem cell transplantation (dated by TCRdb to 2019 to 2021). Its CDR3 holds 15 amino acids, cysteine through phenylalanine. Only the CDR3 DNA stays, 45 bases, in frame from base 1. Receptors were amplified or captured by RT-PCR. The data were produced on a NextSeq 550. Clones were called with MiXCR by TCRdb after fastp trimmed the public reads at Q25, and only in-frame beta chains were retained. All rows with the same CDR3 protein become a single entry with the most common DNA and genes. Within this sample are about 960,000 distinct CDR3 sequences, with 15% to 20% of them counted one time only. The ten largest clones take up around 6% of the sample. As concerns this clonotype: Which antigen it targets is not known. No base quality information exists; no much larger clone differs at one position.

The source of this sequence is a human donor who was either an allogeneic HSCT recipient or a stem cell or donor lymphocyte infusion donor (not recorded which). It is not recorded whose cells these are; they may come from a transplant donor. The sequenced sample was blood, either unsorted or a sorted T cell fraction (not recorded which). Recombination connected TRBV21-1 to TRBJ1-5; the D call in the table, TRBD1, was not verified against the DNA. TRBV21-1 has pseudogene status. The encoded CDR3 is CASVGALRGNQPQHF. The DNA sequence reads TGTGCCAGCGTGGGCGCGCTCAGAGGGAATCAGCCCCAGCATTTT.